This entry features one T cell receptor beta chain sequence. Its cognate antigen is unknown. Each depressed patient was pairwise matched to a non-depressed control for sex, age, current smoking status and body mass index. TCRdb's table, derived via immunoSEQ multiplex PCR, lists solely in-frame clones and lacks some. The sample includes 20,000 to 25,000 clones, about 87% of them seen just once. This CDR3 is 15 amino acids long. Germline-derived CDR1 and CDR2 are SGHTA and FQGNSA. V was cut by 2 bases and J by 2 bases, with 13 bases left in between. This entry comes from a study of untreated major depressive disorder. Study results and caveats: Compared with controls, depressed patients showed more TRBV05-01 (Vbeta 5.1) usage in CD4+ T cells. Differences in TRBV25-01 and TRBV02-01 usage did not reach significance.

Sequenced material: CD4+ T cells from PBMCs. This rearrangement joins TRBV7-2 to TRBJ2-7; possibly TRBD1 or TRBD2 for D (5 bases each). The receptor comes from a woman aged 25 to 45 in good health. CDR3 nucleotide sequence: TGTGCCAGCAGCTTATTCAGAGGGGAACCCTACGAGCAGTACTTC. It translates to CASSLFRGEPYEQYF. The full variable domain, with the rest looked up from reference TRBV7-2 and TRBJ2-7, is GAGVSQSPSNKVTEKGKDVELRCDPISGHTALYWYRQSLGQGLEFLIYFQGNSAPDKSGLPSDRFSAERTGGSVSTLTIQRTQQEDSAVYLCASSLFRGEPYEQYFGPGTRLTVT.